This entry lists 21 T cell receptor beta chains sequenced from one sample in a study of cytomegalovirus exposure and HLA in healthy donors. PCR used 60 Vbeta primers and 13 Jbeta primers. Profiled with immunoSEQ multiplex PCR; TCRdb holds only in-frame clones, not every one. This table holds roughly 130,000 clones, 65% to 90% found once. Sequencing used PBMCs. Receptors originate from a woman aged 18-29 years in good health and CMV-seropositive.

The V and J genes are TRBV5-1 and TRBJ2-2; a weak D match, TRBD1 (5 bases). The CDR3 runs to 13 residues. The germline gives CDR1 SGHRS, CDR2 YFSETQ. V shed 2 bases and J shed 7 bases, with 9 bases lying between them. CDR3 coding DNA: TGCGCCAGCAGCTTAACAGGTGGCGGGGAGCTGTTTTTT. It codes for CASSLTGGGELFF.

The V call is TRBV5-1, the J call TRBJ1-1; 10 nucleotides align to TRBD1. Per the germline V gene, CDR1 is SGHRS and CDR2 is YFSETQ. With 4 bases clipped from V and 4 bases from J, the junction kept 7 bases outside the gene matches. This CDR3 has 15 amino acids. Written as DNA, the CDR3 is TGCGCCAGCAGCCCCCGGACAGGGGGGGGCACTGAAGCTTTCTTT. Translated, it gives CASSPRTGGGTEAFF.

The rearrangement links TRBV14 to TRBJ1-6; 7 nucleotides line up with TRBD1. V lost 1 base and J lost 10; bases outside the gene matches: 7. Per the germline V gene, CDR1 is SGHDN and CDR2 is FVKESK. The CDR3 runs 15 residues. CDR3 in amino acids: CASSQVSQGRSPLHF. In DNA, the CDR3 is TGTGCCAGCAGCCAAGTGTCACAGGGGCGCTCACCCCTCCACTTT.

The rearrangement links TRBV4-1 to TRBJ1-4; 9 positions agree with TRBD1. CDR1 and CDR2 (germline): MGHRA, YSYEKL. The CDR3 is made up of 19 amino acids. The V segment lost 0 bases and the J segment 3 bases; nucleotides outside the gene matches: 11. The CDR3 bases are TGCGCCAGCAGCCAAGAAGGAGGACAGGGGTTCGTCTCTAATGAAAAACTGTTTTTT. It yields the protein CASSQEGGQGFVSNEKLFF.

The chain uses TRBV4-1 and TRBJ2-5; 10 bases are shared with TRBD2. The V gene's germline CDR1 is MGHRA and CDR2 YSYEKL. The CDR3 spans 18 residues. V trimming: 1 base; J trimming: 5 bases; junction bases outside the gene matches: 13. CDR3 amino acids: CASSQGDSGGPPVETQYF. CDR3 sequence (DNA): TGCGCCAGCAGCCAAGGGGATAGCGGGGGGCCTCCTGTTGAGACCCAGTACTTC.

The chain has TRBV19 and TRBJ2-3; 7 nucleotides line up with TRBD1. The CDR3 is made up of 15 amino acids. CDR1 is LNHDA, CDR2 SQIVND, per germline (reference sequence). Trimming at V came to 6 bases and at J to 1 base, leaving 7 bases not matched to a gene. For the CDR3, the DNA is TGTGCCAGTAGGGCCAGGGGGTCTGGCACAGATACGCAGTATTTT. Its protein product is CASRARGSGTDTQYF.

The rearrangement links TRBV25-1 to TRBJ2-1; 7 bases map to TRBD1. The CDR3 length is 13 residues. The J segment lost 10 bases and the V segment lost 6 bases, leaving 9 bases of the junction unmatched. Germline V CDR1 and CDR2: MGHDK, SYGVNS. CDR3 protein: CASSLPGTAEQFF. CDR3 nucleotide sequence: TGTGCCAGCAGCTTGCCCGGGACAGCCGAGCAGTTCTTC.

The chain employs TRBV5-1 and TRBJ1-4; D not resolved. Germline CDR1 is SGHRS and CDR2 is YFSETQ. With 3 bases removed from V and 0 bases from J, the gap between germline ends came to 9 bases. The CDR3 spans 15 residues. The CDR3 DNA reads TGCGCCAGCAGCTCGGTAGGAGCAACTAATGAAAAACTGTTTTTT. Encoded protein: CASSSVGATNEKLFF.

This chain links TRBV30 with TRBJ2-7; weak D call: TRBD1 (6 bases). V lost 2 bases and J lost 3, with 11 bases in between. This CDR3 contains 13 residues. CDR1 and CDR2 from the germline V gene are GTSNPN and SVGIG (reference sequence). The CDR3: CAWSTGSVYEQYF. The DNA for the CDR3 is TGTGCCTGGAGTACAGGGTCTGTCTACGAGCAGTACTTC. Looking up the rest from reference TRBV30 and TRBJ2-7 gives the full variable domain: SQTIHQWPATLVQPVGSPLSLECTVEGTSNPNLYWYRQAAGRGLQLLFYSVGIGQISSEVPQNLSASRPQDRQFILSSKKLLLSDSGFYLCAWSTGSVYEQYFGPGTRLTVT.

The chain is built from TRBV6-5 and TRBJ2-1; the match to TRBD2 covers 10 bases. Trimming took 10 bases from V and 8 from J; bases not matched to a gene: 11. This CDR3 is 14 amino acids long. Per the germline V gene, CDR1 is MNHEY and CDR2 is SVGAGI. Written as DNA, the CDR3 is TGTGCCATTAAGAGCGGGGGGGCCGGAGATGAGCAGTTCTTC. Protein: CAIKSGGAGDEQFF.

J is TRBJ1-2 and V is TRBV14, with a possible D match to TRBD1 (6 bases). The germline V gene has CDR1 SGHDN and CDR2 FVKESK. V gave up 4 bases and J gave up 1 base, with 10 bases separating them. The CDR3 runs to 14 residues. Here the CDR3 DNA reads TGTGCCAGCAGCCGGCCAGGGGTTAACTATGGCTACACCTTC. It specifies CASSRPGVNYGYTF.

The rearrangement joins TRBV2 to TRBJ2-7, with 9 bases identical to TRBD2. CDR1 is SNHLY and CDR2 is FYNNEI in the germline V gene. V lost 4 bases, J lost 4 bases, and 8 bases stayed unmatched. This CDR3 contains 15 residues. In DNA, the CDR3 is TGTGCCAGCAGTGTCAGTGGCGGGGGGGGTTACGAGCAGTACTTC. This gives the protein CASSVSGGGGYEQYF. Full variable domain (rest looked up from reference TRBV2 and TRBJ2-7): EPEVTQTPSHQVTQMGQEVILRCVPISNHLYFYWYRQILGQKVEFLVSFYNNEISEKSEIFDDQFSVERPDGSNFTLKIRSTKLEDSAMYFCASSVSGGGGYEQYFGPGTRLTVT.

The rearrangement links TRBV5-4 to TRBJ1-2; tentative D call: TRBD1 (5 bases). V lost 0 bases, J lost 2 bases, and 8 bases lay in between. Germline assignment: CDR1 SGHNT and CDR2 YYREEE (reference sequence). CDR3 length: 14 amino acids. CDR3 nucleotides: TGTGCCAGCAGCTTGGGGGAGGGGAACTATGGCTACACCTTC. Translation gives CASSLGEGNYGYTF. Drawing the rest from reference TRBV5-4 and TRBJ1-2, the complete variable domain is ETGVTQSPTHLIKTRGQQVTLRCSSQSGHNTVSWYQQALGQGPQFIFQYYREEENGRGNFPPRFSGLQFPNYSSELNVNALELDDSALYLCASSLGEGNYGYTFGSGTRLTVV.

V is TRBV27 and J is TRBJ2-1; no reliable D call. Germline V gives CDR1 MNHEY, CDR2 SMNVEV (reference sequence). V lost 8 bases to trimming and J lost 0 bases, with 11 bases between them. This CDR3 is 14 amino acids long. CDR3 sequence (DNA): TGTGCCAGCTCCGAGGTTGGCTCCTACAATGAGCAGTTCTTC. It is translated as CASSEVGSYNEQFF.

The genes are TRBV5-6 and TRBJ1-5; TRBD1 aligns across 7 bases. This CDR3 comprises 16 residues. The V gene's germline CDR1 is SGHDT and CDR2 YYEEEE. V was pared by 4 bases and J by 9 bases, with 16 bases of the junction left unmatched. CDR3 in amino acids: CASSARGAGGGSPQHF. DNA for the CDR3: TGTGCCAGCAGCGCCCGGGGCGCAGGGGGTGGATCGCCCCAGCATTTT.

This clone was counted only a few times. The chain links TRBV2 to TRBJ1-5, with D unclear. V was clipped by 0 bases and J by 6 bases, with 9 bases between them. In germline, CDR1 is SNHLY, CDR2 FYNNEI. The CDR3 extends over 14 amino acids. The CDR3 nucleotides read TGTGCCAGCAGTGAAGCCTCTGTCTTTCAGCCCCAGCATTTT. Its protein product is CASSEASVFQPQHF.

This clone has just a few counts. The gene calls are TRBV11-2 and TRBJ2-5, with D unclear. The CDR3 runs 13 residues. Germline V gene lookup returns CDR1 SGHAT and CDR2 FQNNGV. Deletions cut 2 bases from V and 3 bases from J, with 7 bases between. As DNA, the CDR3 is TGTGCCAGCAGCTTAAGCCAGGAAGAGACCCAGTACTTC. This encodes CASSLSQEETQYF.

This clone was recorded once. This chain connects TRBV7-2 to TRBJ2-5, with TRBD1 matching 10 bases. V lost 2 bases and J lost 5; bases outside the gene matches: 11. This CDR3 is built from 17 residues. In germline, CDR1 is SGHTA, CDR2 FQGNSA. The CDR3 spells CASSLTLGQGMWETQYF. The CDR3 nucleotides read TGTGCCAGCAGCTTAACGTTGGGACAGGGGATGTGGGAGACCCAGTACTTC.

The J gene is TRBJ1-3, the V gene TRBV6-1, with a tentative D call TRBD1 (6 bases). Germline V CDR1 and CDR2: MNHNS, SASEGT. This CDR3 is built from 12 residues. The ends were cut back, 8 bases at V and 2 bases at J, with 7 bases in the middle. The CDR3 DNA reads as TGTGCCAGCGCAGGGGCTGGAAACACCATATATTTT. As protein: CASAGAGNTIYF.

This rearrangement joins TRBV21-1 to TRBJ1-2; TRBD1, the table's D call, lacks a check against the DNA. TRBV21-1 is a recognized pseudogene. This CDR3 region has 15 residues. The CDR3 region is CASSGHRGSQVGYAF. The CDR3 DNA sequence: TGTGCCAGCAGCGGTCACAGGGGTTCCCAGGTGGGCTACGCCTTC.

The rearrangement joins TRBV11-2 to TRBJ2-3, with TRBD2 matching over 7 bases. The junction had 2 bases not matched to a gene; V was cut back by 0 bases and J by 2 bases. The germline V gene encodes CDR1 SGHAT and CDR2 FQNNGV. The CDR3 runs 15 residues. The CDR3 bases are TGTGCCAGCAGCTTAGATGGGGACTACACAGATACGCAGTATTTT. Its translation: CASSLDGDYTDTQYF. Full variable domain (missing parts from reference TRBV11-2 and TRBJ2-3): EAGVAQSPRYKIIEKRQSVAFWCNPISGHATLYWYQQILGQGPKLLIQFQNNGVVDDSQLPKDRFSAERLKGVDSTLKIQPAKLEDSAVYLCASSLDGDYTDTQYFGPGTRLTVL.